Below, 27 T cell receptor beta chains from the same sample are listed, as sequenced in a study of cytomegalovirus exposure and HLA in healthy donors. PCR primers comprised 60 Vbeta and 13 Jbeta primers. TCRdb's copy holds only in-frame clones and misses some; the assay was immunoSEQ multiplex PCR. Of over 100,000 clones in the sample, roughly 65% were seen once. Input material: PBMCs. These receptors were obtained from a man aged 40-49 years in good health and CMV-seropositive.

The chain has TRBV2 and TRBJ1-4; D gene ambiguous. V was cut by 3 bases and J by 1 base, with 6 bases left in between. Germline values: CDR1 SNHLY, CDR2 FYNNEI. The CDR3 consists of 14 residues. The CDR3 DNA sequence: TGTGCCAGCAGTGACCCAGGAACTAATGAAAAACTGTTTTTT. It encodes CASSDPGTNEKLFF.

In its sample, this clone was seen a few times. The V gene is TRBV28, the J gene TRBJ2-7; TRBD2 matches at 8 bases. The germline CDR1 and CDR2 sequences are MDHEN and SYDVKM. The CDR3 runs 15 residues. V trimming: 2 bases; J trimming: 4 bases; junction bases outside the gene matches: 7. CDR3 protein: CASSLDSSGSYEQYF. DNA for the CDR3: TGTGCCAGCAGTTTAGATTCGAGCGGGAGTTACGAGCAGTACTTC.

The chain carries TRBV6-6 and TRBJ1-2, with 7 bases that match TRBD1. CDR3 size: 15 residues. Unmatched junction bases numbered 7, after V lost 6 bases and J lost 0 bases. CDR1 and CDR2 (germline): MNHNY, SVGAGI (reference sequence). CDR3 nucleotide sequence: TGTGCCAGCAGCCTTACAGGGGAAACTAACTATGGCTACACCTTC. This gives the protein CASSLTGETNYGYTF.

This rearrangement joins TRBV6-1 to TRBJ2-7; D may be TRBD2 (6 bases). CDR1 is MNHNS and CDR2 is SASEGT in the germline V gene. Deletions cut 1 base from V and 4 bases from J, with 17 bases between. This CDR3 is 16 amino acids long. The CDR3 is CASSEGRGLQRYEQYF. The CDR3 DNA reads as TGTGCCAGCAGTGAAGGTAGGGGACTCCAGCGGTACGAGCAGTACTTC.

This clone showed up just a few times. V is TRBV6-5 and J is TRBJ2-7; D unresolved. Germline V gene lookup returns CDR1 MNHEY and CDR2 SVGAGI. This CDR3 contains 13 residues. V lost 8 bases to trimming and J lost 10 bases, with 21 bases between them. CDR3 sequence (DNA): TGTGCCAGCCGTACGTCAATCGTGGGCAACCAGTACTTC. Its protein is CASRTSIVGNQYF.

The J gene is TRBJ2-5, the V gene TRBV7-2; 11 bases map to TRBD2. Germline V gene sequence: CDR1 SGHTA, CDR2 FQGNSA. This CDR3 spans 18 amino acids. V shed 0 bases and J 1 base; nucleotides not matched to a gene: 7. The CDR3 bases are TGTGCCAGCAGCTTAGCGCTAGCGGGGGGCTCCATCCAAGAGACCCAGTACTTC. It translates to CASSLALAGGSIQETQYF. The whole variable domain, filled in from reference TRBV7-2 and TRBJ2-5, reads GAGVSQSPSNKVTEKGKDVELRCDPISGHTALYWYRQSLGQGLEFLIYFQGNSAPDKSGLPSDRFSAERTGGSVSTLTIQRTQQEDSAVYLCASSLALAGGSIQETQYFGPGTRLLVL.

The chain recombines TRBV10-1 with TRBJ2-7; 9 nucleotides match TRBD1. V was clipped by 5 bases and J by 7 bases; unmatched bases: 3. The CDR3 consists of 12 residues. Germline CDR1 and CDR2: WNHNN and SYGVQD (reference sequence). The CDR3 reads CASSPGTGEQYF. The DNA of the CDR3 is TGCGCCAGCAGTCCAGGGACAGGGGAGCAGTACTTC.

This clone was picked up a small number of times. This chain joins TRBV6-1 and TRBJ2-1, with D possibly TRBD2 on 5 matching bases. This CDR3 contains 17 residues. Germline V gene data show CDR1 as MNHNS and CDR2 as SASEGT. V shed 4 bases and J shed 0 bases, with 16 bases lying between them. The DNA of the CDR3 is TGTGCCAGCAGTGTATTAGGAGGCGCTTCCTCCTACAATGAGCAGTTCTTC. Protein: CASSVLGGASSYNEQFF.

For this clone: The sample contains more than one DNA sequence encoding this CDR3. The CDR3 DNA reads TGTGCCAGCAGTAAAAGGACAGGGGGCGCCGAAGACGAGCAGTACTTC. It is translated as CASSKRTGGAEDEQYF. The V call is TRBV27, the J call TRBJ2-7; TRBD1 aligns across 11 bases. V shed 5 bases, J shed 5 bases, and the junction held 11 bases outside the gene matches. Germline V gene lookup returns CDR1 MNHEY and CDR2 SMNVEV (reference sequence). The CDR3 has 16 residues.

The V and J genes are TRBV28 and TRBJ2-7; 8 bases map to TRBD1. The trim removed 4 bases at V and 2 bases at J, leaving 7 bases unmatched. The CDR3 sequence is 15 residues long. CDR1 MDHEN and CDR2 SYDVKM come from the germline V gene. The CDR3 bases are TGTGCCAGCAGTTCGGGGACAGGAGGAGCCTACGAGCAGTACTTC. This sequence encodes CASSSGTGGAYEQYF.

The rearrangement joins TRBV5-1 to TRBJ2-1, with 8 bases lining up with TRBD2. V lost 10 bases, J lost 0 bases, and 27 bases stayed unmatched. Germline V gene data show CDR1 as SGHRS and CDR2 as YFSETQ. This CDR3 region has 21 residues. The CDR3 protein is CASAAGWWGGGTKSSYNEQFF. CDR3 DNA: TGCGCCTCAGCAGCGGGGTGGTGGGGCGGGGGGACCAAAAGCTCCTACAATGAGCAGTTCTTC.

V gene TRBV4-1 combines with J gene TRBJ2-3; the D is unclear. Germline V gene sequence: CDR1 MGHRA, CDR2 YSYEKL. V gave up 0 bases and J gave up 0 bases, with 10 bases separating them. This CDR3 has 16 amino acids. Here the CDR3 DNA reads TGCGCCAGCAGCCAAGATAGAGGAGCTAGCACAGATACGCAGTATTTT. Protein sequence: CASSQDRGASTDTQYF.

This rearrangement joins TRBV2 to TRBJ2-7, with D possibly TRBD2 on 6 matching bases. The CDR3 contains 14 residues. The germline V gene encodes CDR1 SNHLY and CDR2 FYNNEI. V was trimmed by 7 bases and J by 3 bases, leaving 16 bases between them. The CDR3 reads CASILYPGVYEQYF. The CDR3 DNA sequence: TGTGCCAGCATACTGTACCCGGGGGTCTACGAGCAGTACTTC.

CDR3 sequence reads: CSVEDLGGLWTDTQYF. CDR3 in DNA: TGCAGCGTTGAAGATCTAGGTGGTCTCTGGACAGATACGCAGTATTTT. The chain couples TRBV29-1 to TRBJ2-3; D call uncertain. The germline V and J ends were trimmed by 0 bases and 3 bases, with 16 bases remaining between them. CDR1 and CDR2 (germline): SQVTM, ANQGSEA. The CDR3 has 16 amino acids.

The V call is TRBV28, the J call TRBJ1-1; weak D call: TRBD1 (6 bases). Deletions cut 4 bases from V and 10 bases from J, with 19 bases between. This CDR3 contains 14 residues. The germline gives CDR1 MDHEN, CDR2 SYDVKM. The CDR3, as DNA: TGTGCCAGCAGTTCCCCCGGGACACCAAGGGGAGCTTTCTTT. Its translation: CASSSPGTPRGAFF.

This clone was counted a few times. The CDR3 region is CASSPGDRDGEQYF. CDR3 coding DNA: TGTGCCAGCAGTCCCGGAGACAGGGACGGCGAGCAGTACTTC. The chain combines TRBV28 with TRBJ2-7; 7 nucleotides match TRBD1. V shed 5 bases, J shed 6 bases, and the junction held 10 bases outside the gene matches. The CDR3 runs to 14 residues. Germline V gene data show CDR1 as MDHEN and CDR2 as SYDVKM.

This rearrangement joins TRBV11-2 to TRBJ2-2; 7 bases are a match to TRBD2. Germline CDR1 and CDR2: SGHAT and FQNNGV. The CDR3 sequence is 16 residues long. With V trimmed by 5 bases and J by 4 bases, 10 bases remained unmatched. This CDR3 reads CASSMNQGGSTGELFF. Here the CDR3 DNA reads TGTGCCAGCAGCATGAACCAGGGAGGGAGCACCGGGGAGCTGTTTTTT.

This chain connects TRBV7-9 to TRBJ1-1; a possible D gene is TRBD1 (5 bases). This CDR3 is built from 13 residues. Per germline, CDR1 SEHNR and CDR2 FQNEAQ (reference sequence). V was trimmed by 4 bases and J by 11 bases, leaving 17 bases between them. The DNA for the CDR3 is TGTGCCAGCAGCTCCACAGGAAACCTGGGGGCTTTCTTT. Protein sequence: CASSSTGNLGAFF.

This clone appeared a single time. This chain joins TRBV6-5 and TRBJ1-6; 7 nucleotides match TRBD1. The V and J ends lost 8 bases and 18 bases, in that order; junction bases with no gene match: 13. The CDR3 runs to 12 residues. CDR1 MNHEY and CDR2 SVGAGI come from the germline V gene. DNA of the CDR3: TGTGCCAGCGGGGTTGACAGGGATGGAACCCACTTT. It yields the protein CASGVDRDGTHF.

This clone has only a few counts. The chain is built from TRBV4-2 and TRBJ2-7, with D tentatively TRBD2 (5 bases). Trimming left V 0 bases short and J 3 bases short, with 15 bases between. The germline gives CDR1 LGHNA, CDR2 YNFKEQ. The CDR3 has 16 amino acids. The CDR3 loop reads CASSQDLVTRSYEQYF. The CDR3, as DNA: TGTGCCAGCAGCCAAGATCTTGTCACTAGGAGCTACGAGCAGTACTTC.

The chain has TRBV4-3 and TRBJ2-1; TRBD2 matches at 8 bases. V shed 1 base and J 7 bases; nucleotides not matched to a gene: 9. CDR3 length equals 16 residues. The germline V gene has CDR1 LGHNA and CDR2 YSLEER. CDR3 region: CASSQVLTGGTNEQFF. For the CDR3, the DNA is TGCGCCAGCAGCCAAGTCCTCACGGGAGGGACGAATGAGCAGTTCTTC.

This clone was observed once. The V gene is TRBV6-5, the J gene TRBJ2-2, with 13 positions matching TRBD2. The junction had 6 bases not matched to a gene; V was cut back by 6 bases and J by 8 bases. Germline lookup yields CDR1 MNHEY and CDR2 SVGAGI. The CDR3 length is 15 residues. The CDR3 DNA reads as TGTGCCAGCAGCCGGACTAGCGGGGGCCGGGGGGAGCTGTTTTTT. Translating it yields CASSRTSGGRGELFF.

This chain joins TRBV7-8 and TRBJ2-4; D possibly corresponds to TRBD1 (7 bases). V dropped 6 bases and J dropped 6 bases, with 21 bases sitting between them. This CDR3 contains 16 residues. Germline CDR1 reads SGHVS; CDR2 reads FQNEAQ. As DNA, the CDR3 is TGTGCCAGCAGTTCAGCCGGGAGAGGGGGCGTAAACATTCAGTACTTC. This gives the protein CASSSAGRGGVNIQYF.

This rearrangement joins TRBV11-3 to TRBJ2-2; 7 bases map to TRBD2. Per germline, CDR1 SGHNT and CDR2 YENEEA. The V segment lost 7 bases and the J segment 3 bases; nucleotides outside the gene matches: 5. The CDR3 is 14 residues long. CDR3 sequence reads: CASTSGTYTGELFF. Written as DNA, the CDR3 is TGTGCCAGCACTAGCGGAACGTACACCGGGGAGCTGTTTTTT.

The rearrangement joins TRBV7-9 to TRBJ1-1; TRBD1 matches 9 bases. Losses at the gene ends were 3 bases for V and 6 bases for J; bases not matched to a gene: 2. The CDR3 totals 13 residues. CDR1 is SEHNR, CDR2 FQNEAQ, per germline (reference sequence). In DNA form, the CDR3 reads TGTGCCAGCAGCTTTACAGGGGGCCCTGAAGCTTTCTTT. Translating gives CASSFTGGPEAFF.

This clone was counted a few times. The chain employs TRBV5-1 and TRBJ1-1; 10 nucleotides align to TRBD1. V gave up 3 bases and J gave up 4 bases; unmatched junction bases: 6. The CDR3 contains 15 residues. Germline V gene sequence: CDR1 SGHRS, CDR2 YFSETQ. The CDR3 DNA follows: TGCGCCAGCAGCTCCCGGACAGGGGGAGCCACTGAAGCTTTCTTT. Protein: CASSSRTGGATEAFF.

On this clone: Other nucleotide sequences from this sample produce the same CDR3. The chain employs TRBV10-3 and TRBJ1-1, with 9 bases aligning to TRBD1. With V trimmed by 6 bases and J by 3 bases, 2 bases remained unmatched. The CDR3 contains 13 residues. Germline assignment: CDR1 ENHRY and CDR2 SYGVKD. The CDR3 nucleotides read TGTGCCATCAGGGGACAGGGTGACACTGAAGCTTTCTTT. Its translation is CAIRGQGDTEAFF.